This TCR beta chain comes out of a study of blood T cell repertoires in COVID-19. Trimming took 3 bases from V and 3 from J, leaving 18 bases between them. This CDR3 contains 16 residues. CDR1 is SGDLS and CDR2 is YYNGEE in the germline V gene. Clones were sequenced by immunoSEQ multiplex PCR, and TCRdb holds only the in-frame ones, with some missing. The sample comprises 100,000 to 150,000 clones, just under 90% of which are singletons, and roughly 2.2% rests with the top ten. The sequenced sample was peripheral blood. This rearrangement joins TRBV9 to TRBJ1-2; the D gene is possibly TRBD1 (6 bases). The sequence derives from a woman aged 45-65 years with acute or convalescent COVID-19. The CDR3 DNA reads TGTGCCAGCAGCGCGCAAGATCAGGGGAGGGACTATGGCTACACCTTC. Protein: CASSAQDQGRDYGYTF.